This entry is about one T cell receptor beta chain. Random hexamers primed reverse transcription of about 0.45 to 1 ug RNA. TCRdb recomputed calls from the immunoSEQ multiplex PCR reads with MiXCR, one row per CDR3 protein. This table has over 80,000 distinct CDR3 sequences, about 93% appearing once. This sample was included in a study of CD8 T cells in Susac syndrome. This CDR3 has 12 amino acids. J gave up 6 bases and V 5 bases, and 4 bases lay outside the gene matches. Germline lookup yields CDR1 SGHAT and CDR2 FQNNGV. The sequenced sample was CD8+ T cells from PBMCs. The chain uses TRBV11-2 and TRBJ2-7, with 7 positions matching TRBD1. The receptor comes from a human donor in good health. The DNA for the CDR3 is TGTGCCAGCAGCACTACAGGGGTCGAGCAGTACTTC. This sequence encodes CASSTTGVEQYF.